This T cell receptor (beta chain) stems from a study of blood T cell repertoires in COVID-19. As processed by the authors: Reference gene primer amplification yielded estimated nucleated cell counts. Libraries were prepared by immunoSEQ multiplex PCR; TCRdb keeps only in-frame clonotypes and omits some of them. V and J calls and clone size are given by that table; D and trimming were obtained from the DNA. The table has 70,000 or so clones, 75% to 90% seen once. This CDR3 contains 14 residues. Per the germline V gene, CDR1 is MNHEY and CDR2 is SVGEGT. Trimming left V 3 bases short and J 2 bases short, with 9 bases between.

Sequencing input: peripheral blood. The chain has TRBV6-2 or TRBV6-3 and TRBJ2-3; D gene unclear. This TCR was sampled from a woman older than 75 with active COVID-19. The CDR3 DNA sequence: TGTGCCAGCAGTTATGTTCGCGCCACAGATACGCAGTATTTT. Protein: CASSYVRATDTQYF.